The 21 T cell receptor beta chains presented below share a single source sample, sequenced in a study of early T cells in non-severe SARS-CoV-2 infection. TCRdb passed the 5' RACE reads through MiXCR, listing each CDR3 protein once. The sample carries about 55,000 distinct CDR3 sequences, approximately 15% recorded once. Sequenced here: whole blood, sampled at baseline. All receptors derive from an adult who was a healthcare worker with PCR-confirmed SARS-CoV-2 infection or an uninfected control (not recorded which).

This clonotype showed up just a few times. The chain uses TRBV20-1 and TRBJ2-3, with D possibly matching TRBD2 (5 bases). Germline CDR1 reads DFQATT; CDR2 reads SNEGSKA (reference sequence). There are 15 residues in the CDR3. V was pared by 3 bases and J by 1 base, with 14 bases between. CDR3 region: CSARVATRGTDTQYF. DNA for the CDR3: TGCAGTGCTAGGGTGGCTACGCGGGGCACAGATACGCAGTATTTT.

This clonotype has more than one count but fewer than ten. The chain joins TRBV6-6 to TRBJ1-4, with a weak D call TRBD1 (5 bases). CDR1 and CDR2 (germline): MNHNY, SVGAGI (reference sequence). CDR3 length: 17 amino acids. The V end lost 6 bases, the J end lost 5 bases, and 22 bases lay between the germline ends. The CDR3 sequence: CASRPDNRGLRNEKLFF. DNA of the CDR3: TGTGCCAGCAGACCCGACAATAGGGGACTGAGGAATGAAAAACTGTTTTTT.

The chain has TRBV6-5 and TRBJ2-7; the match to TRBD1 covers 7 bases. The CDR3 contains 13 residues. Germline lookup yields CDR1 MNHEY and CDR2 SVGAGI. Trimming cost V 8 bases and J 0 bases; bases outside gene matches: 4. The CDR3 loop is CASGGQLSYEQYF. The CDR3 region has the DNA TGTGCCAGCGGGGGACAGCTCTCCTACGAGCAGTACTTC.

This clonotype is labeled medium-sized. The chain links TRBV29-1 to TRBJ2-2, with D maybe TRBD2 (6 bases). Trimming pared 6 bases from V and 2 bases from J, leaving 16 bases between. Per the germline V gene, CDR1 is SQVTM and CDR2 is ANQGSEA. This CDR3 comprises 15 residues. The CDR3 loop reads CSVDTLASNTGELFF. The CDR3 DNA follows: TGCAGCGTCGACACACTAGCCTCAAACACCGGGGAGCTGTTTTTT.

This clonotype turned up a few times. This chain links TRBV5-1 with TRBJ2-3; 10 bases fit TRBD1. V shed 7 bases and J 14 bases; nucleotides not matched to a gene: 16. Germline V gives CDR1 SGHRS, CDR2 YFSETQ. CDR3 length equals 14 residues. The CDR3 DNA is TGCGCCAGCGGACGGGACAGGGGTAGCGGGACGACGTATTTT. This encodes CASGRDRGSGTTYF. Using reference TRBV5-1 and TRBJ2-3 for the parts outside the CDR3, the full variable domain is KAGVTQTPRYLIKTRGQQVTLSCSPISGHRSVSWYQQTPGQGLQFLFEYFSETQRNKGNFPGRFSGRQFSNSRSEMNVSTLELGDSALYLCASGRDRGSGTTYFGPGTRLTVL.

The J gene is TRBJ2-5, the V gene TRBV18, with D unclear. V was shortened by 2 bases and J by 4 bases, with 11 bases between the two germline ends. Germline loops: CDR1 KGHSH, CDR2 LQKENI. This CDR3 is 14 amino acids long. CDR3 residues: CASSPYEKGETQYF. In DNA, the CDR3 is TGTGCCAGCTCACCATATGAGAAGGGAGAGACCCAGTACTTC.

This clonotype turned up a few times. This rearrangement joins TRBV4-1 to TRBJ2-5; unclear D gene. Germline CDR1 is MGHRA and CDR2 is YSYEKL. Trimming took 0 bases from V and 2 from J, leaving 10 bases between them. The CDR3 sequence is 15 residues long. The CDR3 nucleotides read TGCGCCAGCAGCCAAGATGTGAGCAGGCAAGAGACCCAGTACTTC. Protein product: CASSQDVSRQETQYF.

This clonotype was observed many times. The chain recombines TRBV20-1 with TRBJ1-1; D unclear. This CDR3 has 15 amino acids. Between the trimmed V and J ends, which lost 0 bases and 0 bases, there was a span of 11 bases. The germline V gene has CDR1 DFQATT and CDR2 SNEGSKA (reference sequence). CDR3 sequence (DNA): TGCAGTGCTAGAGAGGGAGAAGTTCTGAACACTGAAGCTTTCTTT. This codes for CSAREGEVLNTEAFF.

This clonotype showed up many times. V is TRBV29-1 and J is TRBJ2-3, with D maybe TRBD1 (5 bases). The V end lost 8 bases, the J end lost 3 bases, and 15 bases lay between the germline ends. CDR1 and CDR2 (germline): SQVTM, ANQGSEA. The CDR3 sequence is 13 residues long. The CDR3 is CSQEQAGTDTQYF. The DNA of the CDR3 is TGCAGCCAAGAACAGGCTGGTACAGATACGCAGTATTTT.

The J gene is TRBJ1-5, the V gene TRBV3-1, with D maybe TRBD1 (5 bases). This CDR3 has 13 amino acids. V shed 2 bases and J shed 6 bases, with 8 bases lying between them. The germline V gene encodes CDR1 LGHDT and CDR2 YNNKEL (reference sequence). CDR3 amino acids: CASSQTGVQPQHF. For the CDR3, the DNA is TGTGCCAGCAGCCAAACAGGAGTTCAGCCCCAGCATTTT.

The chain uses TRBV18 and TRBJ1-1; maybe TRBD1 (5 bases). CDR1 and CDR2 from the germline V gene are KGHSH and LQKENI. Trimming cost V 1 base and J 5 bases, with 11 bases left between them. This CDR3 comprises 14 residues. The CDR3 nucleotides read TGTGCCAGCTCACCACAACACGGGGGGACTGAAGCTTTCTTT. As protein: CASSPQHGGTEAFF.

This clonotype was counted many times. V and J are TRBV7-2 and TRBJ1-3; 9 nucleotides agree with TRBD1. Germline loops: CDR1 SGHTA, CDR2 FQGNSA. The CDR3 runs 14 residues. Trimming removed 5 bases from V and 4 bases from J; junction bases left unmatched: 3. The CDR3 sequence: CASSPGQGGNTIYF. In nucleotides, the CDR3 is TGTGCCAGCAGCCCCGGACAGGGGGGAAACACCATATATTTT.

This clonotype was seen a few times. V and J are TRBV2 and TRBJ2-1, with 7 bases identical to TRBD2. Germline loops: CDR1 SNHLY, CDR2 FYNNEI. The V segment lost 5 bases and the J segment 8 bases; nucleotides outside the gene matches: 3. The CDR3 is made up of 12 amino acids. The CDR3 reads CASSSGGDEQFF. The CDR3, as DNA: TGTGCCAGCAGTTCGGGAGGTGATGAGCAGTTCTTC.

This clonotype was counted between two and nine times. The V and J genes are TRBV6-5 and TRBJ1-1; 9 positions agree with TRBD1. The length of the CDR3 is 13 residues. After removal of 6 bases from V and 6 bases from J, the junction contained 5 bases not matched to a gene. CDR1 MNHEY and CDR2 SVGAGI come from the germline V gene. The CDR3 region has the DNA TGTGCCAGCAGAGGACAGGGGAGGGCTGAAGCTTTCTTT. Its protein product is CASRGQGRAEAFF.

The V call is TRBV6-5, the J call TRBJ2-1; D gene ambiguous. The CDR3 extends over 12 amino acids. Germline-derived CDR1 and CDR2 are MNHEY and SVGAGI. V was shortened by 5 bases and J by 3 bases, with 5 bases between the two germline ends. This CDR3 is CASSTDYNEQFF. In DNA form, the CDR3 reads TGTGCCAGCAGTACAGACTACAATGAGCAGTTCTTC.

This clonotype showed up just a few times. V and J are TRBV11-3 and TRBJ1-1; D unclear. CDR3 length equals 14 residues. CDR1 is SGHNT and CDR2 is YENEEA in the germline V gene. Trimming shortened V by 2 bases and J by 0 bases, and 7 bases separated the two germline ends. The CDR3 loop is CASSLMGLNTEAFF. The CDR3 DNA reads TGTGCCAGCAGCTTAATGGGTCTGAACACTGAAGCTTTCTTT.

This clonotype has more than one count but fewer than ten. The rearrangement uses TRBV5-1 and TRBJ1-1; D is possibly TRBD1 (6 bases). Germline V lookup: CDR1 SGHRS, CDR2 YFSETQ. V was trimmed by 2 bases and J by 8 bases, leaving 13 bases between them. This CDR3 has 13 residues. CDR3 sequence: CASSFGQRGEAFF. CDR3 coding DNA: TGCGCCAGCAGCTTCGGACAGAGGGGAGAAGCTTTCTTT.

This clonotype was recorded at least ten times. The rearrangement joins TRBV29-1 to TRBJ1-4; D possibly corresponds to TRBD1 (5 bases). Germline V gene data show CDR1 as SQVTM and CDR2 as ANQGSEA. Trimming pared 6 bases from V and 7 bases from J, leaving 12 bases between. The CDR3 consists of 12 residues. DNA for the CDR3: TGCAGCGTCCGCCGTCAGGGTGAAAAACTGTTTTTT. Amino acids: CSVRRQGEKLFF.

The chain carries TRBV7-3 and TRBJ1-1; D perhaps matches TRBD1 (6 bases). Trimming took off 5 bases at V and 12 bases at J, with 19 bases between the two ends. Germline V CDR1 and CDR2: SGHTA, FQGTGA. The CDR3 consists of 13 residues. CDR3 DNA: TGTGCCAGCAGCCCCTCCCGGAGGGGGGAACCTTTCTTT. It specifies CASSPSRRGEPFF. The full variable domain, in which reference TRBV7-3 and TRBJ1-1 provide the parts outside the CDR3, is GAGVSQTPSNKVTEKGKYVELRCDPISGHTALYWYRQSLGQGPEFLIYFQGTGAADDSGLPNDRFFAVRPEGSVSTLKIQRTERGDSAVYLCASSPSRRGEPFFGQGTRLTVV.

This chain uses TRBV5-4 with TRBJ2-3, with 10 positions matching TRBD2. With V trimmed by 1 base and J by 2 bases, 4 bases remained unmatched. The V gene's germline CDR1 is SGHNT and CDR2 YYREEE (reference sequence). This CDR3 region has 16 residues. Here the CDR3 reads CASSLPLAGITDTQYF. The CDR3 nucleotides are TGTGCCAGCAGCTTGCCACTAGCGGGAATCACAGATACGCAGTATTTT.

This clonotype was counted a few times. CDR3 nucleotides: TGTGCCAGCAGGAGGGACCTGTCAGATACGCAGTATTTT. Protein: CASRRDLSDTQYF. This chain joins TRBV6-1 and TRBJ2-3; D possibly uses TRBD1 or TRBD2 (5 bases each). The CDR3 spans 13 residues. Germline CDR1 is MNHNS and CDR2 is SASEGT. V shed 6 bases and J shed 4 bases, with 11 bases lying between them.